The present T cell receptor beta chain was sequenced within a study of Tregs in tolerant kidney transplant recipients (dated by TCRdb to about 2019). Notes on the research overall: The study used TCRbeta sequencing to identify donor-specific regulatory T cells before combined kidney and bone marrow transplantation, then tracked those cells after transplant. In a few healthy controls, several methods of expanding Tregs specific for an allogeneic donor were compared by TCRbeta repertoire sequencing. Broad study findings and their caveats: Expanding Tregs with activated donor B cells appeared to identify the most biologically relevant and donor-specific TCRbeta repertoire. Biological reproducibility was not examined directly, but technical replication error appeared to be minimal. Because only a small number of patients were included, the study had limitations, and the results will need to be validated in larger populations as well as under other immunosuppression protocols.

Genomic DNA was extracted from sorted cells with the QIAGEN DNeasy Blood and Tissue Kit for TCRbeta CDR3 sequencing. Through immunoSEQ, high-throughput TCRbeta CDR3 sequencing was done commercially, including PCR amplification with internal controls and bias correction. As for how the authors treated the data: A unique productive TCRbeta sequence was defined by the CDR3 nucleotide sequence when primers matched, and otherwise by the CDR3 amino acid sequence together with the Vbeta and Jbeta genes. Sorting error was corrected by removing sequences shared between sorted populations at a frequency ratio of 2:1 or less, and the remaining shared sequences were assigned to the higher population. A sequence was defined as donor-reactive if the sequence was expanded at least 5-fold in CFSE-low cells compared with unstimulated cells and had a frequency of at least 0.01% in CFSE-low cells. Repertoire divergence was quantified by Jensen-Shannon divergence calculated from the top 100 TCRbeta sequences ranked by frequency. When a sample had multiple sequencing runs, each run was corrected for sorting error separately and the runs were then pooled. TCRdb took over this immuneACCESS table, retaining in-frame rearrangements with V and J assigned. Such tables are incomplete; in checked studies, under half of the missing clones stem from an unresolved V gene, and the remainder is unexplained. V, J and clone size reflect that table, while D and trimming were determined from the DNA. The sample table records roughly 49,000 clones; under 95% of these occur just once. The top ten clonotypes cover about 0.7% of the sample.

V and J are trimmed by 5 bases and 1 base, and the gene matches miss 6 bases of the junction. Reading the germline V gene gives CDR1 MNHEY and CDR2 SVGAGI. From the cysteine up to the phenylalanine, the CDR3 has a length of 15 residues. CDR3 DNA is the only sequence kept; it has 45 bases, read in frame from the first base. Thawed PBMCs were FACS-sorted into unstimulated Tregs (CD4+CD25+CD127-), CD4+ non-Tregs (CD4+CD25-), CD4 cells and CD8 cells. Before Treg sorting, thawed PBMCs were rested overnight at 37°C with approximately 200 IU/ml IL-2. Healthy control blood came either as purchased buffy coats or from healthy volunteers. Healthy control blood was processed to PBMCs with a Ficoll density gradient and then cryopreserved, whereas patient PBMCs were collected both before and after transplant. Worth noting for this clone: What antigen it recognizes has not been identified. No much larger clone is present one base from it, and per-base qualities are unavailable.

This sequence was found in a human donor in good health. The sample comprised Tregs from blood. Recombination linked TRBV6-5 to TRBJ1-2, with 8 bases in between that match TRBD1. Here the CDR3 is given as CASSLGQGLNYGYTF. The bases are TGTGCCAGCAGTCTCGGACAGGGCCTTAACTATGGCTACACCTTC.